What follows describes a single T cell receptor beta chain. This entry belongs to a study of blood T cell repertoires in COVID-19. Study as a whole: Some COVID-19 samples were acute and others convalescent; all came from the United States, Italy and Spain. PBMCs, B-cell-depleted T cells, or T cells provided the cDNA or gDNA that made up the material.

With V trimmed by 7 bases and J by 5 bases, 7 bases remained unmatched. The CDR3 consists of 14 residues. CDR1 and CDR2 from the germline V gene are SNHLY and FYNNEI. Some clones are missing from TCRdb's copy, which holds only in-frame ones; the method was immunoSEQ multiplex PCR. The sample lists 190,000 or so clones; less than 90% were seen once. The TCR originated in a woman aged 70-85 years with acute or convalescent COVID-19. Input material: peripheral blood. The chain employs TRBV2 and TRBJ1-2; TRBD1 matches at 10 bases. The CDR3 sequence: CASNGDRGSYGYTF. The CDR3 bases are TGTGCCAGCAACGGGGACAGGGGCTCTTATGGCTACACCTTC.